This passage covers 28 T cell receptor beta chains from one sample sequenced in a study of blood T cell repertoires in COVID-19. Profiling relied on immunoSEQ multiplex PCR, and the TCRdb table lists in-frame clones only, not all of them. The table shows around 300,000 clones, with 86% occurring only once. Sequenced material: peripheral blood. These receptors were taken from a woman between 25 and 40 years old who had recovered from COVID-19.

V usage is TRBV6-5 and J usage is TRBJ1-1, with 10 bases that match TRBD1. J was trimmed by 1 base and V by 2 bases; bases with no gene match: 4. Germline CDR1 and CDR2: MNHEY and SVGAGI. The CDR3 consists of 16 residues. CDR3 region: CASSYGTGATNTEAFF. The CDR3 nucleotides are TGTGCCAGCAGTTACGGGACAGGGGCGACGAACACTGAAGCTTTCTTT.

The rearrangement joins TRBV7-8 to TRBJ2-5; D gene ambiguous. Per the germline V gene, CDR1 is SGHVS and CDR2 is FQNEAQ. This CDR3 is 15 amino acids long. With 5 bases removed from V and 2 bases from J, the gap between germline ends came to 15 bases. The CDR3 spells CASSPKRLLQETQYF. The CDR3 nucleotides read TGTGCCAGCAGCCCGAAAAGACTGCTACAAGAGACCCAGTACTTC.

The rearrangement joins TRBV19 to TRBJ2-7; D may be TRBD1 (6 bases). Germline lookup yields CDR1 LNHDA and CDR2 SQIVND (reference sequence). Trimming removed 4 bases at V and 5 bases at J, with 9 bases between. The CDR3 consists of 12 residues. CDR3 loop: CASSTQGNEQYF. As DNA, the CDR3 is TGTGCCAGTAGTACACAGGGAAACGAGCAGTACTTC. Based on the CDR3 plus reference TRBV19 and TRBJ2-7, the full variable domain is DGGITQSPKYLFRKEGQNVTLSCEQNLNHDAMYWYRQDPGQGLRLIYYSQIVNDFQKGDIAEGYSVSREKKESFPLTVTSAQKNPTAFYLCASSTQGNEQYFGPGTRLTVT.

This chain uses TRBV10-2 with TRBJ2-5, with TRBD2 identical over 13 bases. V lost 4 bases to trimming and J lost 2 bases; unmatched junction nucleotides: 4. Germline V CDR1 and CDR2: WSHSY, SAAADI. This CDR3 has 16 amino acids. The CDR3 sequence is CASSVWGLAGQETQYF. The CDR3 nucleotides read TGCGCCAGCAGTGTATGGGGACTAGCGGGACAAGAGACCCAGTACTTC.

This clone was picked up one time. V usage is TRBV5-3 and J usage is TRBJ2-1; perhaps TRBD1 as D (6 bases). TRBV5-3 is recorded as an ORF, its role being uncertain. This CDR3 region has 15 residues. V dropped 7 bases and J dropped 0 bases, with 14 bases sitting between them. The CDR3 DNA reads TGTGCCAGAGCCCCAGGGGACCTCTCCTACAATGAGCAGTTCTTC. Encoded protein: CARAPGDLSYNEQFF.

This clone was observed a single time. The chain joins TRBV14 to TRBJ2-1; unclear D gene. The CDR3 consists of 14 residues. V was cut by 3 bases and J by 4 bases, with 10 bases left in between. Germline V CDR1 and CDR2: SGHDN, FVKESK. CDR3 protein: CASSHGFSYNEQFF. The DNA of the CDR3 is TGTGCCAGCAGCCACGGGTTCAGTTACAATGAGCAGTTCTTC.

The chain combines TRBV7-9 with TRBJ1-5; 9 bases line up with TRBD1. Germline V lookup: CDR1 SEHNR, CDR2 FQNEAQ (reference sequence). J was trimmed by 4 bases and V by 4 bases; bases with no gene match: 2. The CDR3 consists of 14 residues. The DNA for the CDR3 is TGTGCCAGCAGCTGGGGGACAGGGAATCAGCCCCAGCATTTT. Protein product: CASSWGTGNQPQHF.

The chain links TRBV20-1 to TRBJ2-7; 12 bases agree with TRBD2. J lost 4 bases, V lost 3 bases, and 7 bases had no gene match. Per the germline V gene, CDR1 is DFQATT and CDR2 is SNEGSKA (reference sequence). The CDR3 length is 15 residues. CDR3 DNA sequence: TGCAGTGCTAGTGTACTAGCGGGAGGTATATACGAGCAGTACTTC. Translated, it gives CSASVLAGGIYEQYF.

V and J are TRBV19 and TRBJ1-1; no clear D. Germline assignment: CDR1 LNHDA and CDR2 SQIVND (reference sequence). Trimming took off 7 bases at V and 4 bases at J, with 10 bases between the two ends. The CDR3 has 12 residues. CDR3 DNA: TGTGCCAGTAACAATGGACTCACTGAAGCTTTCTTT. This gives the protein CASNNGLTEAFF.

This clone appeared once. The gene calls are TRBV29-1 and TRBJ1-2; D is uncertain. The germline gives CDR1 SQVTM, CDR2 ANQGSEA. V lost 3 bases to trimming and J lost 4 bases, with 21 bases between them. The CDR3 consists of 16 residues. In nucleotides, the CDR3 is TGCAGCGTTGATGCTTCCCGGAGGGCGGGGAGCTATGGCTACACCTTC. Translated: CSVDASRRAGSYGYTF. Full variable domain (remainder filled in from reference TRBV29-1 and TRBJ1-2): SAVISQKPSRDICQRGTSLTIQCQVDSQVTMMFWYRQQPGQSLTLIATANQGSEATYESGFVIDKFPISRPNLTFSTLTVSNMSPEDSSIYLCSVDASRRAGSYGYTFGSGTRLTVV.

The rearrangement joins TRBV29-1 to TRBJ2-1, with TRBD2 identical over 9 bases. The CDR3 contains 16 residues. The germline V gene has CDR1 SQVTM and CDR2 ANQGSEA. The ends lost 1 base at V and 2 bases at J; junction bases unmatched: 6. CDR3 residues: CSVEGGTSQAYNEQFF. For the CDR3, the DNA is TGCAGCGTTGAAGGAGGGACTAGCCAAGCCTACAATGAGCAGTTCTTC.

This chain connects TRBV11-2 to TRBJ2-5; D perhaps matches TRBD1 (5 bases). Looked up from germline, CDR1 is SGHAT and CDR2 is FQNNGV. V was cut by 3 bases and J by 5 bases, with 10 bases left in between. The CDR3 spans 13 residues. CDR3 in DNA: TGTGCCAGCAGCTTCCCCAGGGCGGAGACCCAGTACTTC. This sequence encodes CASSFPRAETQYF.

The chain employs TRBV11-3 and TRBJ2-5, with TRBD2 matching 12 bases. This CDR3 spans 15 amino acids. Unmatched junction bases numbered 2, after V lost 4 bases and J lost 2 bases. Germline CDR1 and CDR2: SGHNT and YENEEA. CDR3 protein: CASSWGTSGQETQYF. CDR3 sequence (DNA): TGTGCCAGCAGCTGGGGGACTAGCGGGCAAGAGACCCAGTACTTC. Variable domain in full (rest from reference TRBV11-3 and TRBJ2-5): EAGVVQSPRYKIIEKKQPVAFWCNPISGHNTLYWYLQNLGQGPELLIRYENEEAVDDSQLPKDRFSAERLKGVDSTLKIQPAELGDSAVYLCASSWGTSGQETQYFGPGTRLLVL.

This clone has more than one count but fewer than ten. This sequence joins TRBV6-6 and TRBJ2-7; the match to TRBD2 covers 8 bases. With V trimmed by 0 bases and J by 4 bases, 8 bases remained unmatched. The germline gives CDR1 MNHNY, CDR2 SVGAGI (reference sequence). This CDR3 is 16 amino acids long. The CDR3 DNA follows: TGTGCCAGCAGTTACTCGACTCCGGGGGGGGGATACGAGCAGTACTTC. Translated: CASSYSTPGGGYEQYF.

This clone appeared a few times. The chain links TRBV29-1 to TRBJ2-1; a weak D match, TRBD1 (6 bases). CDR1 is SQVTM and CDR2 is ANQGSEA in the germline V gene. The germline V and J ends were trimmed by 4 bases and 9 bases, with 10 bases remaining between them. CDR3 length: 11 residues. In DNA, the CDR3 is TGCAGCGTTGTGGGGACAACTGAGCAGTTCTTC. The encoded protein is CSVVGTTEQFF.

The chain employs TRBV19 and TRBJ2-7; 10 bases fit TRBD1. The CDR3 contains 15 residues. V gave up 3 bases and J gave up 2 bases; unmatched junction bases: 4. Germline V gene sequence: CDR1 LNHDA, CDR2 SQIVND (reference sequence). Written as DNA, the CDR3 is TGTGCCAGTAGTATTGGGACAGGGGCCCCCTACGAGCAGTACTTC. This sequence encodes CASSIGTGAPYEQYF. The entire variable domain, with the rest obtained from reference TRBV19 and TRBJ2-7, is as follows: DGGITQSPKYLFRKEGQNVTLSCEQNLNHDAMYWYRQDPGQGLRLIYYSQIVNDFQKGDIAEGYSVSREKKESFPLTVTSAQKNPTAFYLCASSIGTGAPYEQYFGPGTRLTVT.

The chain links TRBV10-3 to TRBJ1-1; D possibly corresponds to TRBD1 (6 bases). V was cut by 0 bases and J by 0 bases, with 8 bases left in between. This CDR3 spans 15 amino acids. Germline V CDR1 and CDR2: ENHRY, SYGVKD. The CDR3 region is CAISESNRVNTEAFF. CDR3 in DNA: TGTGCCATCAGTGAGTCCAACAGGGTGAACACTGAAGCTTTCTTT.

V gene TRBV10-2 combines with J gene TRBJ1-2, with TRBD1 matching 7 bases. This CDR3 has 13 amino acids. V shed 10 bases and J 4 bases; nucleotides not matched to a gene: 9. The germline CDR1 and CDR2 sequences are WSHSY and SAAADI. The CDR3, as DNA: TGCGCCACCGCCCCGGGACAGCTCTATGGCTACACCTTC. Protein sequence: CATAPGQLYGYTF.

The V gene is TRBV7-9, the J gene TRBJ2-2; no clear D gene. Trimming stripped 2 bases from V and 3 bases from J, with 16 bases between. The CDR3 has 17 residues. Germline CDR1 is SEHNR and CDR2 is FQNEAQ (reference sequence). The CDR3 is CASSLNGHDRYTGELFF. CDR3 DNA sequence: TGTGCCAGCAGCTTAAATGGGCATGATCGGTACACCGGGGAGCTGTTTTTT.

This sequence joins TRBV2 and TRBJ2-7; D gene ambiguous. CDR1 SNHLY and CDR2 FYNNEI come from the germline V gene. The germline V and J ends were trimmed by 1 base and 4 bases, with 11 bases remaining between them. This CDR3 is built from 14 residues. The CDR3 protein is CASSEGAVYYEQYF. The CDR3 DNA sequence: TGTGCCAGCAGTGAAGGGGCAGTCTATTACGAGCAGTACTTC.

The V and J genes are TRBV5-1 and TRBJ2-7, with D possibly TRBD1 on 6 matching bases. CDR3 size: 13 residues. Between the trimmed V and J ends, which lost 4 bases and 6 bases, there was a span of 14 bases. The germline gives CDR1 SGHRS, CDR2 YFSETQ. CDR3 sequence (DNA): TGCGCCAGCAGCACTGAACAGGGCAGCGAGCAGTACTTC. Translated: CASSTEQGSEQYF.

J is TRBJ1-3 and V is TRBV21-1. TRBV21-1 is an annotated pseudogene. The CDR3 length is 12 residues. The CDR3 DNA follows: TGTGCCAGCAGCAAAGAGGAGTCAGACTTATATTTT. This gives the protein CASSKEESDLYF.

This clone was observed a single time. This chain joins TRBV3-1 (or the pseudogene TRBV3-2) and TRBJ2-3; possible D gene TRBD2, 7 bases. Germline V gene sequence: CDR1 LGHDT, CDR2 YNNKEL (reference sequence). Trimming took off 4 bases at V and 4 bases at J, with 18 bases between the two ends. This CDR3 has 16 amino acids. This CDR3 reads CASSPPGEGPPDTQYF. The CDR3 bases are TGTGCCAGCAGCCCCCCAGGGGAGGGGCCCCCAGATACGCAGTATTTT.

This chain joins TRBV6-5 and TRBJ2-6, with 7 bases matching TRBD1. Trimming removed 6 bases from V and 3 bases from J; junction bases left unmatched: 5. The CDR3 is 15 residues long. Germline V CDR1 and CDR2: MNHEY, SVGAGI. The CDR3 DNA reads TGTGCCAGCAGGCCCAACAGGGGTGGGGCCAACGTCCTGACTTTC. This translates into CASRPNRGGANVLTF.

This clone was seen only once. The chain has TRBV18 and TRBJ1-3; D unclear. The CDR3 covers 14 residues. V was clipped by 4 bases and J by 0 bases, with 7 bases between them. The germline gives CDR1 KGHSH, CDR2 LQKENI. Written as DNA, the CDR3 is TGTGCCAGCTCACAACAGAGCTCTGGAAACACCATATATTTT. Translating it yields CASSQQSSGNTIYF.

The V gene is TRBV19, the J gene TRBJ1-2, with 11 bases fitting TRBD1. Germline V gene sequence: CDR1 LNHDA, CDR2 SQIVND (reference sequence). The CDR3 contains 14 residues. V shed 6 bases, J shed 5 bases, and the junction held 5 bases outside the gene matches. The CDR3 sequence: CASSVRDRGYGYTF. In DNA, the CDR3 is TGTGCCAGTAGCGTCCGGGACAGGGGGTATGGCTACACCTTC.

The chain uses TRBV7-3 and TRBJ2-1; D unclear. This CDR3 spans 16 amino acids. With 2 bases removed from V and 3 bases from J, the gap between germline ends came to 14 bases. From germline, CDR1 is SGHTA and CDR2 FQGTGA. Here the CDR3 reads CASSLGPRMDYNEQFF. CDR3 coding DNA: TGTGCCAGCAGCTTAGGCCCCAGGATGGACTACAATGAGCAGTTCTTC.

The chain carries TRBV18 and TRBJ1-1; D uncertain. Germline values: CDR1 KGHSH, CDR2 LQKENI. Trimming left V 3 bases short and J 0 bases short, with 5 bases between. The CDR3 contains 13 residues. As DNA, the CDR3 is TGTGCCAGCTCACCGGCGGTGAACACTGAAGCTTTCTTT. Protein: CASSPAVNTEAFF. Full variable domain (missing parts from reference TRBV18 and TRBJ1-1): NAGVMQNPRHLVRRRGQEARLRCSPMKGHSHVYWYRQLPEEGLKFMVYLQKENIIDESGMPKERFSAEFPKEGPSILRIQQVVRGDSAAYFCASSPAVNTEAFFGQGTRLTVV.